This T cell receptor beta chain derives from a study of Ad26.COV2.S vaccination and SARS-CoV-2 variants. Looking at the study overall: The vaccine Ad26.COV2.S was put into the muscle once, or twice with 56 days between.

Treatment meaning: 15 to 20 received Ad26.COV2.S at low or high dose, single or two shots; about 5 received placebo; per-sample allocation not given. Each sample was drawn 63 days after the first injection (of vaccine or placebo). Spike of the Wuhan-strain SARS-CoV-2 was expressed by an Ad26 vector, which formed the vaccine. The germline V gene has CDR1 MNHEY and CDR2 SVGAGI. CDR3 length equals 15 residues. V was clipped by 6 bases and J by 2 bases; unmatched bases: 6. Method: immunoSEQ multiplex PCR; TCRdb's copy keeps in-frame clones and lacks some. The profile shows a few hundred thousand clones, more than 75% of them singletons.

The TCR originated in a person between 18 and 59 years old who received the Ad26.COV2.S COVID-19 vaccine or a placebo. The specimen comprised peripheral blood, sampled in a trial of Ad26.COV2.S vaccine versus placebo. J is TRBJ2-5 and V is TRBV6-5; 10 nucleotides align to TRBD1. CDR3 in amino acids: CASRQGQGFQETQYF. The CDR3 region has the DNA TGTGCCAGCAGACAGGGACAGGGGTTTCAAGAGACCCAGTACTTC.